The 4 T cell receptor beta chains reported below all come from one sample, sequenced in a study of persistence of HIV-infected CD4 T cells (dated by TCRdb to about 2020). The meaning of the sample's treatment or condition label: suppressive antiretroviral therapy. As a nonspecific positive control representing the CD4+ T cell repertoire, the cells were stimulated with anti-CD3/anti-CD28 magnetic beads. Responding CD4+ T cells were sorted on the basis of upregulation of both CD40 ligand and CD69. The immunoSEQ hsTCRB assay version 4, run in survey mode, was used to sequence TCRbeta repertoires from genomic DNA. TCRdb re-hosts the immuneACCESS table, in-frame sequences only. Its copies lack some clones; in the studies checked, an unresolved V gene accounts for under half of them, and the cause for the rest is not known. This sample gives more than 30,000 clones in total; roughly 87% of them show up just once. The biggest ten clones account for about 1.3% of the sample.

These receptors have no known antigen. The sequences come from CD4+ T cells sorted from PBMCs after roughly 17-hour stimulation, collected from a patient who received antiretroviral therapy. Explained via the paper, the cell subset or site label denotes: CD40L+CD69+ CD4 T cells responding to anti-CD3/anti-CD28 beads, representing the overall repertoire. Receptors originate from an adult man with HIV who was CMV-seropositive.

This rearrangement joins TRBV4-1 to TRBJ2-7; tentative D call: TRBD1 (6 bases). The CDR3 spans 17 residues. CDR1 is MGHRA and CDR2 is YSYEKL in the germline V gene. The germline V and J ends were trimmed by 0 bases and 2 bases, with 17 bases remaining between them. DNA of the CDR3: TGCGCCAGCAGCCAAGAGGGGACACGCCTAGACCCCTACGAGCAGTACTTC. Amino acids: CASSQEGTRLDPYEQYF.

The chain recombines TRBV5-1 with TRBJ1-6; a possible D gene is TRBD1 (5 bases). Germline V gene lookup returns CDR1 SGHRS and CDR2 YFSETQ. Trimming pared 5 bases from V and 7 bases from J, leaving 16 bases between. The CDR3 has 15 amino acids. The chain's CDR3 is CASSSGTELNSPLHF. The CDR3 region has the DNA TGCGCCAGCAGTTCTGGGACGGAGTTAAATTCACCCCTCCACTTT.

The J gene is TRBJ2-2, the V gene TRBV18, with a tentative D call TRBD2 (6 bases). Per germline, CDR1 KGHSH and CDR2 LQKENI. V dropped 3 bases and J dropped 0 bases, with 11 bases sitting between them. The CDR3 is 16 residues long. This chain's CDR3 is CASSPRGGPNTGELFF. DNA for the CDR3: TGTGCCAGCTCACCCCGGGGAGGCCCGAACACCGGGGAGCTGTTTTTT.

The V call is TRBV14, the J call TRBJ1-6, with a weak D call TRBD1 (6 bases). Per the germline V gene, CDR1 is SGHDN and CDR2 is FVKESK. The CDR3 runs 14 residues. The germline V and J ends were trimmed by 8 bases and 7 bases, with 15 bases remaining between them. The DNA for the CDR3 is TGTGCCAGCCGGCGGGGGGCCTCAAATTCACCCCTCCACTTT. Its protein product is CASRRGASNSPLHF.